The 32 T cell receptor beta chains below come from one sample, sequenced in a study of CD8+CD57+ T cells in acquired aplastic anemia. The study profiled TCR beta VDJ and CDR3 using genomic DNA as template. TCRdb called the reads again in MiXCR, with one record for every CDR3 protein. The profile shows under 200,000 distinct CDR3 sequences, less than 60% of them singletons. Flow cytometry had shown expanded CD8+CD57+ cells in the patients chosen for sequencing. The sample was sorted CD4+, CD8+, or CD8+CD57+ T cells (not recorded which) from PBMCs. The receptors were sampled from a human donor with aplastic anemia.

In regard to this clonotype: A read error may be the cause here, since a much bigger clone is one base away. This chain uses TRBV20-1 with TRBJ2-1, with 10 bases fitting TRBD2. Germline CDR1 and CDR2: DFQATT and SNEGSKA (reference sequence). The CDR3 has 12 amino acids. The CDR3 here is CSATSGDNGQFF. CDR3 coding DNA: TGCAGCGCAACTAGCGGGGACAATGGGCAGTTCTTC.

This clonotype was observed at least ten times. V is TRBV10-3 and J is TRBJ2-7; possibly TRBD2 for D (5 bases). The CDR3 extends over 15 amino acids. Trimming stripped 3 bases from V and 0 bases from J, with 12 bases between. Germline V lookup: CDR1 ENHRY, CDR2 SYGVKD. The CDR3 loop reads CAISDGIRSSYEQYF. The CDR3 DNA is TGTGCCATCAGTGACGGGATAAGGAGCTCCTACGAGCAGTACTTC.

This clonotype was seen ten or more times. The chain is built from TRBV7-3 and TRBJ2-6; TRBD1 matches 11 bases. This CDR3 is built from 17 residues. With 4 bases clipped from V and 0 bases from J, the junction kept 2 bases outside the gene matches. Germline values: CDR1 SGHTA, CDR2 FQGTGA. The chain's CDR3 is CASSSGTGGSGANVLTF. The CDR3 nucleotides read TGTGCCAGCAGCTCCGGGACAGGGGGCTCTGGGGCCAACGTCCTGACTTTC.

This rearrangement joins TRBV7-8 to TRBJ1-6; weak D call: TRBD1 (5 bases). Germline values: CDR1 SGHVS, CDR2 FQNEAQ. The CDR3 is 16 amino acids. V was shortened by 3 bases and J by 7 bases, with 16 bases between the two germline ends. The CDR3 DNA sequence: TGTGCCAGCAGCTTGGGGCGTCAGGCAGTGAATTCACCCCTCCACTTT. Amino acids: CASSLGRQAVNSPLHF.

The rearrangement links TRBV25-1 to TRBJ2-1; TRBD2 agrees at 9 bases. Per the germline V gene, CDR1 is MGHDK and CDR2 is SYGVNS. The J segment lost 4 bases and the V segment lost 3 bases, leaving 13 bases of the junction unmatched. The CDR3 is made up of 18 amino acids. The CDR3 DNA is TGTGCCAGCAGTGAGCGCCGGACTAGCGCGAGATTATACAATGAGCAGTTCTTC. Translated: CASSERRTSARLYNEQFF.

The rearrangement joins TRBV20-1 to TRBJ1-5, with 8 bases fitting TRBD1. This CDR3 has 16 residues. Trimming at V came to 3 bases and at J to 2 bases, leaving 9 bases not matched to a gene. Germline values: CDR1 DFQATT, CDR2 SNEGSKA (reference sequence). In DNA, the CDR3 is TGCAGTGCTAGTCTTCAGGGGGCGCTTGGCAATCAGCCCCAGCATTTT. This gives the protein CSASLQGALGNQPQHF.

The rearrangement joins TRBV24-1 to TRBJ2-1; maybe TRBD1 (6 bases). The ends were cut back, 4 bases at V and 10 bases at J, with 10 bases in the middle. Germline V gene sequence: CDR1 KGHDR, CDR2 SFDVKD. The CDR3 covers 12 residues. This CDR3 reads CATSDGQPEQFF. Here the CDR3 DNA reads TGTGCCACCAGTGACGGACAGCCGGAGCAGTTCTTC.

This chain connects TRBV7-8 to TRBJ1-1, with D hard to call. Deletions cut 3 bases from V and 0 bases from J, with 5 bases between. Germline loops: CDR1 SGHVS, CDR2 FQNEAQ. The CDR3 contains 13 residues. The CDR3 loop is CASSFELNTEAFF. In DNA, the CDR3 is TGTGCCAGCAGCTTTGAACTGAACACTGAAGCTTTCTTT.

Turning to this clonotype: The CDR3 ends on some other residue instead of the conserved phenylalanine or tryptophan, so this is likely a read error. The DNA is left out, because the CDR3 cannot be placed on it with certainty; the CDR3 is given as TCRdb lists it. The rearrangement links TRBV25-1 to TRBJ1-4; TRBD1 is the table's D call, not checked against the DNA. Germline V gives CDR1 MGHDK, CDR2 SYGVNS. Ends included, the CDR3 has 12 residues. CDR3 sequence reads: CASSVGTGVGSY.

In the case of this clonotype: At one boundary the junction diverges from the germline segment, which might be a read error. The chain recombines TRBV2 with TRBJ1-5, with 7 nucleotides matching TRBD1. The CDR3 spans 12 residues. The germline V gene has CDR1 SNHLY and CDR2 FYNNEI. Here the CDR3 DNA reads TGTGCCAGCAGGGAGAACAGGGGACCCTTGGATTTT. Protein product: CASRENRGPLDF. Using reference TRBV2 and TRBJ1-5 for the parts outside the CDR3, the full variable domain is EPEVTQTPSHQVTQMGQEVILRCVPISNHLYFYWYRQILGQKVEFLVSFYNNEISEKSEIFDDQFSVERPDGSNFTLKIRSTKLEDSAMYFCASRENRGPLDFGDGTRLSIL.

Ten or more counts support this clonotype. The chain joins TRBV9 to TRBJ1-3, with D unresolved. The CDR3 runs 15 residues. Per the germline V gene, CDR1 is SGDLS and CDR2 is YYNGEE. V was pared by 4 bases and J by 4 bases, with 15 bases between. The CDR3 protein is CASSQWPTAGNTIYF. The CDR3 bases are TGTGCCAGCAGCCAGTGGCCAACGGCGGGAAACACCATATATTTT.

This chain uses TRBV29-1 with TRBJ1-1, with 10 bases fitting TRBD1. The germline gives CDR1 SQVTM, CDR2 ANQGSEA. The CDR3 contains 12 residues. J lost 5 bases, V lost 8 bases, and 5 bases had no gene match. The CDR3 DNA is TGCAGCCCTGACAGGGGGCAAACTGAAGCTTTCTTT. Amino acids: CSPDRGQTEAFF.

This chain connects TRBV7-9 to TRBJ1-2; no clear D. The V gene's germline CDR1 is SEHNR and CDR2 FQNEAQ (reference sequence). Trimming stripped 1 base from V and 4 bases from J, with 10 bases between. This CDR3 contains 14 residues. The CDR3 DNA is TGTGCCAGCAGCTTAGAAGGCAGGAGCTATGGCTACACCTTC. Its translation is CASSLEGRSYGYTF.

Turning to this clonotype: A read error is possible here, since a much larger clone lies one base away. The chain has TRBV10-3 and TRBJ2-1, with 8 bases lining up with TRBD1. The CDR3 has 12 residues. The germline gives CDR1 ENHRY, CDR2 SYGVKD. V dropped 6 bases and J dropped 8; count of bases not matched to a gene: 3. The CDR3 DNA sequence: TGTGCCATCAGGAAACAGGGGGATGAGCAGTTCTTC. It translates to CAIRKQGDEQFF.

To note about this clonotype: A read error may explain this, as a much larger clone is one base away. The chain has TRBV27 and TRBJ2-7; either TRBD1 or TRBD2 may fit D (6 bases each). Germline CDR1 reads MNHEY; CDR2 reads SMNVEV (reference sequence). The CDR3 is made up of 12 amino acids. CDR3 bases: TGTGCCGGCAGCTACAGGGCGGGGGAGCAGTACTTC. This sequence encodes CAGSYRAGEQYF.

V gene TRBV28 combines with J gene TRBJ2-1, with 7 positions matching TRBD2. Germline assignment: CDR1 MDHEN and CDR2 SYDVKM. The CDR3 has 14 amino acids. The junction had 9 bases not matched to a gene; V was cut back by 6 bases and J by 7 bases. The CDR3 protein is CASRSGGSVNEQFF. For the CDR3, the DNA is TGTGCCAGCAGGTCGGGCGGGAGTGTGAATGAGCAGTTCTTC. Full variable domain (rest looked up from reference TRBV28 and TRBJ2-1): DVKVTQSSRYLVKRTGEKVFLECVQDMDHENMFWYRQDPGLGLRLIYFSYDVKMKEKGDIPEGYSVSREKKERFSLILESASTNQTSMYLCASRSGGSVNEQFFGPGTRLTVL.

In its sample, this clonotype was seen many times. The chain recombines TRBV10-2 with TRBJ2-5, with 16 bases that match TRBD2. The CDR3 is 18 residues long. The ends lost 7 bases at V and 4 bases at J; junction bases unmatched: 12. Germline V gives CDR1 WSHSY, CDR2 SAAADI. The CDR3 bases are TGCGCCAGCACTATGCCGGGACTAGCGGGAGGGCGAGGAGAGACCCAGTACTTC. Protein: CASTMPGLAGGRGETQYF.

The table lists this clonotype with many counts. V and J are TRBV20-1 and TRBJ2-3; D is uncertain. CDR3 size: 15 residues. V was cut by 1 base and J by 1 base, with 12 bases left in between. Germline V gene data show CDR1 as DFQATT and CDR2 as SNEGSKA (reference sequence). The CDR3 region has the DNA TGCAGTGCTAGAGTAAGGGCTTTTGGCACAGATACGCAGTATTTT. The encoded protein is CSARVRAFGTDTQYF.

V gene TRBV7-8 combines with J gene TRBJ2-7; D not certain. Deletions cut 5 bases from V and 3 bases from J, with 11 bases between. Germline CDR1 and CDR2: SGHVS and FQNEAQ. The CDR3 contains 13 residues. CDR3 nucleotides: TGTGCCAGCAGCCCCGACTCCAACTACGAGCAGTACTTC. Translation gives CASSPDSNYEQYF.

This clonotype was recorded only once. V and J are TRBV6-1 and TRBJ2-1; D ambiguous. Germline values: CDR1 MNHNS, CDR2 SASEGT. This CDR3 has 16 amino acids. Trimming removed 6 bases at V and 4 bases at J, with 19 bases between. The CDR3 sequence is CASRGLGPAVYNEQFF. The CDR3 DNA sequence: TGTGCCAGCAGAGGCCTTGGTCCCGCCGTTTACAATGAGCAGTTCTTC.

The chain combines TRBV29-1 with TRBJ2-7; 10 positions agree with TRBD2. Germline trimming cut 1 base from V and 1 base from J; bases unmatched to any gene: 7. Germline V gene sequence: CDR1 SQVTM, CDR2 ANQGSEA. This CDR3 is 16 amino acids long. The CDR3 DNA reads as TGCAGCGTTGAAGGTCCCTGGACTAGCGGTTCCTACGAGCAGTACTTC. Its protein product is CSVEGPWTSGSYEQYF.

This clonotype was observed at least ten times. The rearrangement links TRBV30 to TRBJ1-1; no clear D gene. The CDR3 runs to 13 residues. Trimming shortened V by 3 bases and J by 2 bases, and 10 bases separated the two germline ends. Germline V gene sequence: CDR1 GTSNPN, CDR2 SVGIG (reference sequence). The CDR3 here is CAWSDGFNTEAFF. CDR3 bases: TGTGCCTGGAGCGACGGCTTTAACACTGAAGCTTTCTTT.

This clonotype was recorded many times. Mismatch with germline at one junction end may stem from a read error. This chain joins TRBV7-3 and TRBJ2-1; weak D call: TRBD1 (5 bases). CDR3 length: 13 residues. CDR1 and CDR2 (germline): SGHTA, FQGTGA. This chain's CDR3 is CASSQTPYHIQVF. The CDR3 nucleotides are TGTGCCAGCAGCCAAACCCCGTACCACATACAGGTCTTC. Full variable domain (missing parts from reference TRBV7-3 and TRBJ2-1): GAGVSQTPSNKVTEKGKYVELRCDPISGHTALYWYRQSLGQGPEFLIYFQGTGAADDSGLPNDRFFAVRPEGSVSTLKIQRTERGDSAVYLCASSQTPYHIQVFGPGTRLTVL.

The chain has TRBV19 and TRBJ2-7; tentatively, D is TRBD1 or TRBD2 (6 bases each). Germline V lookup: CDR1 LNHDA, CDR2 SQIVND (reference sequence). The CDR3 runs to 14 residues. V was cut by 6 bases and J by 6 bases, with 18 bases left in between. The CDR3 spells CASRVGTGASEQYF. The CDR3 nucleotides read TGTGCCAGTAGGGTAGGGACGGGGGCCTCCGAGCAGTACTTC. Using reference TRBV19 and TRBJ2-7 for the parts outside the CDR3, the full variable domain is DGGITQSPKYLFRKEGQNVTLSCEQNLNHDAMYWYRQDPGQGLRLIYYSQIVNDFQKGDIAEGYSVSREKKESFPLTVTSAQKNPTAFYLCASRVGTGASEQYFGPGTRLTVT.

In its sample, this clonotype was seen many times. The V call is TRBV9, the J call TRBJ1-1; no reliable D call. Between the trimmed V and J ends, which lost 0 bases and 1 base, there was a span of 4 bases. Per the germline V gene, CDR1 is SGDLS and CDR2 is YYNGEE. There are 13 residues in the CDR3. Here the CDR3 reads CASSVESNTEAFF. For the CDR3, the DNA is TGTGCCAGCAGCGTAGAATCGAACACTGAAGCTTTCTTT. The whole variable domain, filled in from reference TRBV9 and TRBJ1-1, reads DSGVTQTPKHLITATGQRVTLRCSPRSGDLSVYWYQQSLDQGLQFLIQYYNGEERAKGNILERFSAQQFPDLHSELNLSSLELGDSALYFCASSVESNTEAFFGQGTRLTVV.

This chain connects TRBV9 to TRBJ2-7; TRBD2 matches 14 bases. The CDR3 runs 14 residues. The junction had 5 bases not matched to a gene; V was cut back by 6 bases and J by 6 bases. Germline-derived CDR1 and CDR2 are SGDLS and YYNGEE. Here the CDR3 DNA reads TGTGCCAGCATGCCCGGACTAGCGGGAGGCGAGCAGTACTTC. This sequence encodes CASMPGLAGGEQYF.

The chain joins TRBV24-1 to TRBJ2-5, with TRBD1 identical over 7 bases. V lost 4 bases, J lost 2 bases, and 6 bases stayed unmatched. CDR1 is KGHDR and CDR2 is SFDVKD in the germline V gene. The CDR3 covers 15 residues. The CDR3 protein is CATSDAGTAQETQYF. The CDR3 DNA reads as TGTGCCACCAGTGACGCCGGGACAGCGCAAGAGACCCAGTACTTC.

The V and J genes are TRBV2 and TRBJ1-2; no clear D gene. Germline CDR1 SNHLY, CDR2 FYNNEI. The CDR3 covers 14 residues. Trimming removed 7 bases from V and 0 bases from J, with 12 bases in between. The CDR3 loop reads CASIGRTANYGYTF. Here the CDR3 DNA reads TGTGCCAGCATTGGACGGACCGCTAACTATGGCTACACCTTC. The full variable domain, with the rest looked up from reference TRBV2 and TRBJ1-2, is EPEVTQTPSHQVTQMGQEVILRCVPISNHLYFYWYRQILGQKVEFLVSFYNNEISEKSEIFDDQFSVERPDGSNFTLKIRSTKLEDSAMYFCASIGRTANYGYTFGSGTRLTVV.

The chain couples TRBV20-1 to TRBJ2-7, with 9 bases lining up with TRBD1. After removal of 4 bases from V and 6 bases from J, the junction contained 10 bases not matched to a gene. Germline V lookup: CDR1 DFQATT, CDR2 SNEGSKA (reference sequence). CDR3 length: 14 residues. The CDR3 is CSAIPGTGRGEQYF. The CDR3, as DNA: TGCAGTGCTATACCAGGGACAGGGCGAGGCGAGCAGTACTTC.

This clonotype was seen a few times. The chain recombines TRBV28 with TRBJ1-1, with 9 bases fitting TRBD1. Trimming cost V 5 bases and J 4 bases; bases outside gene matches: 8. From germline, CDR1 is MDHEN and CDR2 SYDVKM. The CDR3 totals 15 residues. This chain's CDR3 is CASSPRDRDSTEAFF. CDR3 nucleotide sequence: TGTGCCAGCAGTCCGCGGGACAGGGACAGCACTGAAGCTTTCTTT.

V gene TRBV6-2 or TRBV6-3 combines with J gene TRBJ1-5; D might be TRBD1 (6 bases). Germline assignment: CDR1 MNHEY and CDR2 SVGEGT. CDR3 size: 16 residues. Deletions cut 5 bases from V and 3 bases from J, with 17 bases between. CDR3 in DNA: TGTGCCAGCAGTCGGGACAAGGGATGGATCAATCAGCCCCAGCATTTT. Translated: CASSRDKGWINQPQHF.

This clonotype was observed once. The chain links TRBV5-1 to TRBJ1-3; TRBD1 is a possible D gene (5 bases). Germline assignment: CDR1 SGHRS and CDR2 YFSETQ. V was clipped by 2 bases and J by 4 bases, with 13 bases between them. The CDR3 contains 15 residues. The CDR3 DNA reads TGCGCCAGCAGCTTCCAGGGATTGGGCGGAAACACCATATATTTT. This sequence encodes CASSFQGLGGNTIYF. Full variable domain (rest looked up from reference TRBV5-1 and TRBJ1-3): KAGVTQTPRYLIKTRGQQVTLSCSPISGHRSVSWYQQTPGQGLQFLFEYFSETQRNKGNFPGRFSGRQFSNSRSEMNVSTLELGDSALYLCASSFQGLGGNTIYFGEGSWLTVV.